Each of the 8 T cell receptor beta chains below was sequenced from the same sample in a study of radiotherapy plus CTLA-4 blockade in lung cancer. Generated by immunoSEQ multiplex PCR, the TCRdb table keeps only in-frame clones and is missing some. Of tens of thousands of clones in the sample, more than 70% are singletons; the top ten hold 20% to 30%. Sequenced material: peripheral blood, taken from a patient treated with radiotherapy plus ipilimumab. The receptors stem from a human donor with non-small cell lung cancer that progressed on radiotherapy plus ipilimumab.

This sequence joins TRBV5-5 and TRBJ2-6; D is perhaps TRBD2 (5 bases). This CDR3 has 17 residues. V gave up 4 bases and J gave up 1 base, with 15 bases separating them. CDR1 is SGHKS and CDR2 is YYEKEE in the germline V gene (reference sequence). The CDR3 loop reads CASSKREAPSGANVLTF. CDR3 DNA: TGTGCCAGCAGCAAGAGGGAAGCCCCATCTGGGGCCAACGTCCTGACTTTC.

This chain links TRBV4-1 with TRBJ2-7; TRBD2 matches at 8 bases. Trimming removed 4 bases from V and 3 bases from J; junction bases left unmatched: 2. The germline V gene has CDR1 MGHRA and CDR2 YSYEKL. The CDR3 sequence is 13 residues long. In nucleotides, the CDR3 is TGCGCCAGCAGCCGCGGGGGGCTCTACGAGCAGTACTTC. Translation: CASSRGGLYEQYF.

This rearrangement joins TRBV13 to TRBJ2-7; a possible D gene is TRBD2 (6 bases). The CDR3 is made up of 14 amino acids. Trimming cost V 2 bases and J 3 bases, with 11 bases left between them. CDR1 is PRHDT, CDR2 FYEKMQ, per germline (reference sequence). Written as DNA, the CDR3 is TGTGCCAGCAGCTTAACAGCGGGTGGCTACGAGCAGTACTTC. This sequence encodes CASSLTAGGYEQYF.

This clone has a count of ten or more. The chain is built from TRBV5-5 and TRBJ2-7; 9 bases are shared with TRBD1. J gave up 7 bases and V 0 bases, and 8 bases lay outside the gene matches. Germline V CDR1 and CDR2: SGHKS, YYEKEE (reference sequence). This CDR3 comprises 15 residues. The CDR3 sequence is CASSLGDRESGEQYF. The CDR3, as DNA: TGTGCCAGCAGCTTGGGGGACAGGGAGTCGGGGGAGCAGTACTTC.

This chain uses TRBV5-1 with TRBJ2-7; 9 positions agree with TRBD2. Germline-derived CDR1 and CDR2 are SGHRS and YFSETQ. V trimming: 4 bases; J trimming: 6 bases; junction bases outside the gene matches: 11. The CDR3 is 15 residues long. The CDR3 spells CASSQWFSGGSEQYF. The CDR3 nucleotides are TGCGCCAGCAGCCAATGGTTTAGCGGGGGATCCGAGCAGTACTTC.

The V call is TRBV29-1, the J call TRBJ2-1; D is perhaps TRBD2 (5 bases). The CDR3 is 11 amino acids. Looked up from germline, CDR1 is SQVTM and CDR2 is ANQGSEA. Trimming cost V 7 bases and J 10 bases, with 14 bases left between them. The CDR3, as DNA: TGCAGCGACACTAGTTATCGGGAGCAGTTCTTC. This gives the protein CSDTSYREQFF.

In DNA form, the CDR3 reads TGTGCCAGTAGTCGGGGGGGAGGTACTGAAGCTTTCTTT. This translates into CASSRGGGTEAFF. The J gene is TRBJ1-1, the V gene TRBV19, with D perhaps TRBD1 (5 bases). The CDR3 covers 13 residues. V lost 5 bases, J lost 5 bases, and 12 bases lay in between. Germline values: CDR1 LNHDA, CDR2 SQIVND (reference sequence).

The CDR3 DNA follows: TGTGCCAGCAGCTTCGGCCTGAGGCGTGAGCAGTTCTTC. This gives the protein CASSFGLRREQFF. The chain combines TRBV7-2 with TRBJ2-1; D is undetermined. V was shortened by 3 bases and J by 9 bases, with 12 bases between the two germline ends. The CDR3 is 13 amino acids. Looked up from germline, CDR1 is SGHTA and CDR2 is FQGNSA.